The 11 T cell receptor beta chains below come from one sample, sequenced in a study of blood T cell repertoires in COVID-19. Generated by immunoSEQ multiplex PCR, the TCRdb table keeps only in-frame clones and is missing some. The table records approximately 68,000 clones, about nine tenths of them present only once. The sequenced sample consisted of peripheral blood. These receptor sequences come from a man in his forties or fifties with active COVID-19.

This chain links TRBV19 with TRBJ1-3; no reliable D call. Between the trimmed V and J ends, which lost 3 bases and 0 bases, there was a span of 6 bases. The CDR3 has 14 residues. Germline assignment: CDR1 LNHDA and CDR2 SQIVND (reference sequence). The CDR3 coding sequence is TGTGCCAGTAGTATGCTCAGCTCTGGAAACACCATATATTTT. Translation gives CASSMLSSGNTIYF.

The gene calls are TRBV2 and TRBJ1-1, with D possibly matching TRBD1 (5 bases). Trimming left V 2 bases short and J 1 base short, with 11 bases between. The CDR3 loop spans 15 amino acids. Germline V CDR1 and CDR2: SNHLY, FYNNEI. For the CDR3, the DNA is TGTGCCAGCAGTGAACTTGGAGGGGCGAACACTGAAGCTTTCTTT. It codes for CASSELGGANTEAFF.

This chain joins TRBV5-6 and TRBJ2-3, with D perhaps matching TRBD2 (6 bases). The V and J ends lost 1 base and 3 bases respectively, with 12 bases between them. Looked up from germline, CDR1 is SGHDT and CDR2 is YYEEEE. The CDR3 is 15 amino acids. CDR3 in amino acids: CASSLLSGVTDTQYF. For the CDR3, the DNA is TGTGCCAGCAGCTTGCTGTCGGGGGTAACAGATACGCAGTATTTT.

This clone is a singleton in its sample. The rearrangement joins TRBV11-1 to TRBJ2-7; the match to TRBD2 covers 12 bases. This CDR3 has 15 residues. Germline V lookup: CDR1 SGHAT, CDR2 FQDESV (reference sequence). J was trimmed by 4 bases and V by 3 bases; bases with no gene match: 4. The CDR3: CASSFSSGGDYEQYF. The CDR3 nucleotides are TGTGCCAGCAGCTTTTCTAGCGGGGGGGATTACGAGCAGTACTTC.

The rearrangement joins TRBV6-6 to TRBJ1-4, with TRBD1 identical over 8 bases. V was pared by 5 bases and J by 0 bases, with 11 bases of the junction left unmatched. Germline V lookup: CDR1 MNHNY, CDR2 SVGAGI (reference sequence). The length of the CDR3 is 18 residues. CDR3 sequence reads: CASSLRGRRFTTNEKLFF. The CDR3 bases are TGTGCCAGCAGTCTCAGGGGGCGGCGGTTCACAACTAATGAAAAACTGTTTTTT.

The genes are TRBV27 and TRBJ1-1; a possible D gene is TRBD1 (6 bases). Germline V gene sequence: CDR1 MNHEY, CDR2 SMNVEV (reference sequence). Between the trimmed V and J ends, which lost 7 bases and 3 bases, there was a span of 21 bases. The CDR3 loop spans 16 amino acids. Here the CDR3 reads CASIRGGGRADTEAFF. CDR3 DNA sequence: TGTGCCAGCATCAGAGGGGGGGGGCGCGCAGACACTGAAGCTTTCTTT.

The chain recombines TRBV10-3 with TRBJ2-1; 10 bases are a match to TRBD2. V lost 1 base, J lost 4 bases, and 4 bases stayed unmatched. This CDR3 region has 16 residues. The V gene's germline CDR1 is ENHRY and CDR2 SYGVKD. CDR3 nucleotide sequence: TGTGCCATCAGTGAGTTACCTAGCGGGAGATACAATGAGCAGTTCTTC. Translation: CAISELPSGRYNEQFF.

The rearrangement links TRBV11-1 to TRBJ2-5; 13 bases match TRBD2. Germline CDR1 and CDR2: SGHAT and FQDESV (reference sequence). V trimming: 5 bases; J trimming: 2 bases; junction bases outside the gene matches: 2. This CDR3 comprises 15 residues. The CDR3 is CASSQGLAGQETQYF. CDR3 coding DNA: TGTGCCAGCAGCCAGGGACTAGCGGGGCAAGAGACCCAGTACTTC. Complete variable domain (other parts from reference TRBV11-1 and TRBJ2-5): EAEVAQSPRYKITEKSQAVAFWCDPISGHATLYWYRQILGQGPELLVQFQDESVVDDSQLPKDRFSAERLKGVDSTLKIQPAELGDSAMYLCASSQGLAGQETQYFGPGTRLLVL.

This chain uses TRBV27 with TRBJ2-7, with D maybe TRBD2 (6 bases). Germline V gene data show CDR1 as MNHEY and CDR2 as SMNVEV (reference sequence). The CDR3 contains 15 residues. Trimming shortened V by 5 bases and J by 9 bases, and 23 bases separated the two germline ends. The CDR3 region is CASSPRRDFPLGQYF. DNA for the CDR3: TGTGCCAGCAGTCCACGCCGGGACTTTCCCTTGGGGCAGTACTTC.

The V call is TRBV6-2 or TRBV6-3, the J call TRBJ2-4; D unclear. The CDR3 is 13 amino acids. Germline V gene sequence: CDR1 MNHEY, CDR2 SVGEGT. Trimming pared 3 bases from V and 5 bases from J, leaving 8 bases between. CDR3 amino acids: CASSYLSQNIQYF. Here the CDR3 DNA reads TGTGCCAGCAGTTATTTATCTCAAAACATTCAGTACTTC.

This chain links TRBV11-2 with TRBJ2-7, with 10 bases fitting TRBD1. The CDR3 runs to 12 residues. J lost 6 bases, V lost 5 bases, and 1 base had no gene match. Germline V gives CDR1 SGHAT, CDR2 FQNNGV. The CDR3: CASSRQGAEQYF. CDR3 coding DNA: TGTGCCAGCAGCCGACAGGGGGCCGAGCAGTACTTC.